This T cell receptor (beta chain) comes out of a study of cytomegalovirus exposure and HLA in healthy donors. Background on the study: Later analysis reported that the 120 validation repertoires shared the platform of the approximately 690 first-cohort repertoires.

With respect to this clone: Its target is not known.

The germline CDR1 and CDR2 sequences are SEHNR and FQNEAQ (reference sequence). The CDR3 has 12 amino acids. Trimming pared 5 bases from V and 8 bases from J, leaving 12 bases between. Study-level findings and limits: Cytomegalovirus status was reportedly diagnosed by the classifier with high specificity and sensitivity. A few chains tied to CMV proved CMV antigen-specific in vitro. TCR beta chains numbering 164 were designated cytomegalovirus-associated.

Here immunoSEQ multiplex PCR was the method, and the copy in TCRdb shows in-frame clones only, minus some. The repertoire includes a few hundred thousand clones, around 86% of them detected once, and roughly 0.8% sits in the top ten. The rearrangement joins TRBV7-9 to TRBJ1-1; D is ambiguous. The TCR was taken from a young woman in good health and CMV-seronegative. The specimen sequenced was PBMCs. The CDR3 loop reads CASSPGTREAFF. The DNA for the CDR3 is TGTGCCAGCAGCCCAGGCACTCGAGAAGCTTTCTTT. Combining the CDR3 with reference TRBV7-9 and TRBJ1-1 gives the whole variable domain DTGVSQNPRHKITKRGQNVTFRCDPISEHNRLYWYRQTLGQGPEFLTYFQNEAQLEKSRLLSDRFSAERPKGSFSTLEIQRTEQGDSAMYLCASSPGTREAFFGQGTRLTVV.